This T cell receptor (beta chain) comes out of a study of Graves' ophthalmopathy and Graves' hyperthyroidism. The overall study: No ophthalmopathy within 18 months of follow-up signified stable hyperthyroidism. Findings and caveats of the study: The model predicted progression of ophthalmopathy with a sensitivity of roughly 70%, and its specificity was about 72%.

Eligible hyperthyroidism cases comprised new diagnoses of under 2 months' duration in individuals aged 18 to 65. Symptoms, serum thyroxine and TRAb, thyroid ultrasound, and orbital computed tomography formed the diagnostic basis. This clonotype was recorded many times. Its target is unknown. The study amplified TCR beta CDR3 regions using RNA transcripts. In the first round, RT-PCR was carried out with HTBI primers, and a multiplex PCR formed the second round. Using its own MiXCR run on the multiplex PCR reads, TCRdb lists one record per CDR3 protein. The repertoire includes roughly 1.1 million distinct CDR3 sequences, 36% of them detected once, and around 10% sits in the top ten. Germline lookup yields CDR1 SQVTM and CDR2 ANQGSEA. V lost 6 bases and J lost 1, with 15 bases in between. The length of the CDR3 is 14 residues.

V gene TRBV29-1 combines with J gene TRBJ1-1; D is perhaps TRBD1 (6 bases). This TCR was sampled from an adult man with Graves' hyperthyroidism. Sequenced sample: peripheral blood or thyroid tissue (not recorded which). DNA for the CDR3: TGCAGCGTCATACAGGGAATTGGGAACACTGAAGCTTTCTTT. It yields the protein CSVIQGIGNTEAFF.